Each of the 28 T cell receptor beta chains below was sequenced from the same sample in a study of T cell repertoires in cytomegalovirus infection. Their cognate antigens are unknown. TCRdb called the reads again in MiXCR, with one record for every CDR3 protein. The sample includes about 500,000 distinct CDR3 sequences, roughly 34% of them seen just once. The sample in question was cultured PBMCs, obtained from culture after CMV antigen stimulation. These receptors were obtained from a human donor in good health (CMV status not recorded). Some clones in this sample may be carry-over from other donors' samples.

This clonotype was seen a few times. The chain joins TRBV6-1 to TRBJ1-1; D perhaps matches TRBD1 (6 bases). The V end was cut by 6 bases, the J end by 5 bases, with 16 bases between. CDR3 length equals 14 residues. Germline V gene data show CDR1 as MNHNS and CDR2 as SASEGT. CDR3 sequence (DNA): TGTGCCAGCAGAGAGGGGGGGTCGCGTACTGAAGCTTTCTTT. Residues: CASREGGSRTEAFF.

For the CDR3, the DNA is TGTGCCAGCAGTCCCGGACCTCTTGGCTACACCTTC. Translated, it gives CASSPGPLGYTF. The chain joins TRBV12-3 or TRBV12-4 to TRBJ1-2; the D is unclear. V was shortened by 5 bases and J by 7 bases, with 11 bases between the two germline ends. The CDR3 extends over 12 amino acids.

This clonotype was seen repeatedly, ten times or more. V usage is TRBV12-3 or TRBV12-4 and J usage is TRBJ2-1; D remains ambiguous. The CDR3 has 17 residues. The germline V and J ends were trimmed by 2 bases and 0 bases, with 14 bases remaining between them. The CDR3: CASSLIVAVRSYNEQFF. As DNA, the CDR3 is TGTGCCAGCAGTTTAATCGTGGCGGTACGCTCCTACAATGAGCAGTTCTTC.

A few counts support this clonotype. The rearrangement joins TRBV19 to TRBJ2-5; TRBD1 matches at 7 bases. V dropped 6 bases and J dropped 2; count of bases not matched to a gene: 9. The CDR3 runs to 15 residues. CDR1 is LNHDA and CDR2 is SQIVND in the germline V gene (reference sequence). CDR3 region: CASSRQGQLQETQYF. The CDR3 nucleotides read TGTGCCAGTAGCCGCCAGGGACAGCTACAAGAGACCCAGTACTTC.

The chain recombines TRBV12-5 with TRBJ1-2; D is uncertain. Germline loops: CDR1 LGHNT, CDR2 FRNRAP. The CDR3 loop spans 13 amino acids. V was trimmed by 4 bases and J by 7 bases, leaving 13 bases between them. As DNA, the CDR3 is TGTGCTAGTGGTTCCGACACCACCGGTGGCTACACCTTC. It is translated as CASGSDTTGGYTF.

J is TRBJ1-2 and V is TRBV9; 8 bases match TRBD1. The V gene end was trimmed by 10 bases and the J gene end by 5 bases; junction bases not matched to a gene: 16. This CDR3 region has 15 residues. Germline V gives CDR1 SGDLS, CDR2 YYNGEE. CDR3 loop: CADRDRCPGRYGYTF. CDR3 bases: TGTGCCGACCGGGACAGGTGCCCGGGGAGGTATGGCTACACCTTC.

The CDR3 region is CASSFQGSETQYF. In DNA, the CDR3 is TGTGCCAGCAGCTTCCAGGGTAGCGAGACCCAGTACTTC. The chain joins TRBV7-2 to TRBJ2-5; D possibly corresponds to TRBD1 (5 bases). The V and J ends lost 3 bases and 5 bases respectively, with 10 bases between them. This CDR3 contains 13 residues. Germline V CDR1 and CDR2: SGHTA, FQGNSA.

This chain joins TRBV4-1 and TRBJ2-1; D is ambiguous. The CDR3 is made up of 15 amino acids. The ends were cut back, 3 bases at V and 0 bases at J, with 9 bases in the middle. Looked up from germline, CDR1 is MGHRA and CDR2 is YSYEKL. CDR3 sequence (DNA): TGCGCCAGCAGCCAGAAATTGAGCTCCTACAATGAGCAGTTCTTC. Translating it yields CASSQKLSSYNEQFF.

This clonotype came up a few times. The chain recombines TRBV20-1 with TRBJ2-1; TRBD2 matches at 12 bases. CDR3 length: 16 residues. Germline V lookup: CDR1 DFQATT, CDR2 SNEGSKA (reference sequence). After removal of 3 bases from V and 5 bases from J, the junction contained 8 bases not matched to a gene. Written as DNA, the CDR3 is TGCAGTGCTAGCTGGCCTAGCGGGAGGGGGAACAATGAGCAGTTCTTC. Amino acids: CSASWPSGRGNNEQFF.

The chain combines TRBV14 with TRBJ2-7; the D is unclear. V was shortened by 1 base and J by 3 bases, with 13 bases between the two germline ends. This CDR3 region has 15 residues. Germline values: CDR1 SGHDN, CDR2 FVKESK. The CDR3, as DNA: TGTGCCAGCAGCCAAGTCTCGATCCCATTCTACGAGCAGTACTTC. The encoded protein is CASSQVSIPFYEQYF.

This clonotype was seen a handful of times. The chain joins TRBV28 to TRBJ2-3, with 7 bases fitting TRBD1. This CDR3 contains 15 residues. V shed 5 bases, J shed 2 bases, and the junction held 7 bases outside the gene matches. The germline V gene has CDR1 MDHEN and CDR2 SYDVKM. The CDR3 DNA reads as TGTGCCAGCAGTATACAGGGGACCATCACAGATACGCAGTATTTT. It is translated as CASSIQGTITDTQYF. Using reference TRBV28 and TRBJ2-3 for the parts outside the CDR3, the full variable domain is DVKVTQSSRYLVKRTGEKVFLECVQDMDHENMFWYRQDPGLGLRLIYFSYDVKMKEKGDIPEGYSVSREKKERFSLILESASTNQTSMYLCASSIQGTITDTQYFGPGTRLTVL.

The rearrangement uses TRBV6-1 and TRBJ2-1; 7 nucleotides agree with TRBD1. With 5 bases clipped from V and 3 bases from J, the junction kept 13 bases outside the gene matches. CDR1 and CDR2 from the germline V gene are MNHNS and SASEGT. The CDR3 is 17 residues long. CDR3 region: CASSTRQGSGRYNEQFF. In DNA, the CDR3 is TGTGCCAGCAGTACGAGACAGGGTTCGGGGCGCTACAATGAGCAGTTCTTC.

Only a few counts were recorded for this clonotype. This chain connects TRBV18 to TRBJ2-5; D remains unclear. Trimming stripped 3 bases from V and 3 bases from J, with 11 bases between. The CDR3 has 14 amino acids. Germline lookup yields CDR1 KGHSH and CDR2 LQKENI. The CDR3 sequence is CASSPLTFKETQYF. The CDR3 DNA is TGTGCCAGCTCACCGTTAACCTTTAAAGAGACCCAGTACTTC.

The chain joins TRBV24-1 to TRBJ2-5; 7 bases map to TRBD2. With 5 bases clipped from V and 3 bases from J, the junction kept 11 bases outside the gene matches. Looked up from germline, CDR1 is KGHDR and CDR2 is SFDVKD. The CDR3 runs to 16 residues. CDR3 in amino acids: CATSAAGRSREETQYF. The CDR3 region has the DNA TGTGCCACCAGTGCAGCGGGGAGAAGTCGGGAAGAGACCCAGTACTTC.

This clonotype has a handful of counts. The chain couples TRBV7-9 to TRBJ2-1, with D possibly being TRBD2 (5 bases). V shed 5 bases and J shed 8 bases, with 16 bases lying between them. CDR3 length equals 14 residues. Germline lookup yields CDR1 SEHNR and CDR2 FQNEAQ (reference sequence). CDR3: CASSLRTRYYEQFF. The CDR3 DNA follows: TGTGCCAGCAGCCTAAGAACTAGATACTATGAGCAGTTCTTC.

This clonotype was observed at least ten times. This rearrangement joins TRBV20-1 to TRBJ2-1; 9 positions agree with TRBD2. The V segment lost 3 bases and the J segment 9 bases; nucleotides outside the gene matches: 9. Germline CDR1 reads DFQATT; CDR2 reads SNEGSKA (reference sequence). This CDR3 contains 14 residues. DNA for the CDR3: TGCAGTGCTAGCTTGGCGGGAGGGTCAGGTGAGCAGTTCTTC. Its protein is CSASLAGGSGEQFF.

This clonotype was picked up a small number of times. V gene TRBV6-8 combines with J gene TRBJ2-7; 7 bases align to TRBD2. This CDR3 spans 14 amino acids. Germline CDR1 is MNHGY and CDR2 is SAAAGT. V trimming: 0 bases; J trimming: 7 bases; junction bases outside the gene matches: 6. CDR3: CASSYSTGGREQYF. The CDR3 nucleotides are TGTGCCAGCAGTTACTCGACGGGGGGTAGGGAGCAGTACTTC.

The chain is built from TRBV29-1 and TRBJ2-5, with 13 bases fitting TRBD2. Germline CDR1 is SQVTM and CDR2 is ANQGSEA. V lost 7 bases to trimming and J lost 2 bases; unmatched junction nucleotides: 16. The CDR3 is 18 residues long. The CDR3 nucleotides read TGCAGCGCCGAGAGGACTAGCGGGAGTACGGGGTGGCAAGAGACCCAGTACTTC. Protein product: CSAERTSGSTGWQETQYF.

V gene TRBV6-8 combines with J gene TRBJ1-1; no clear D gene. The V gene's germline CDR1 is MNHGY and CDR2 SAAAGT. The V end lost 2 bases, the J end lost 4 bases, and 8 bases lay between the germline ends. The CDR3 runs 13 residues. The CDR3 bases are TGTGCCAGCAGTTACGCGGGTAGCACTGAAGCTTTCTTT. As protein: CASSYAGSTEAFF.

The CDR3: CSVNRGESEQFF. DNA for the CDR3: TGCAGCGTGAACAGGGGGGAGAGTGAGCAGTTCTTC. The chain joins TRBV29-1 to TRBJ2-1, with 8 positions matching TRBD1. J lost 9 bases, V lost 6 bases, and 7 bases had no gene match. The CDR3 extends over 12 amino acids. In germline, CDR1 is SQVTM, CDR2 ANQGSEA.

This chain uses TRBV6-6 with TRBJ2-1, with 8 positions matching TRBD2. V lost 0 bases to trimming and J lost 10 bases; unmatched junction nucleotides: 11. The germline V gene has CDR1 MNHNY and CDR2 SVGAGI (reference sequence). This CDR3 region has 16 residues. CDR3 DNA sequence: TGTGCCAGCAGTTACTCTGCGCAGCGGGGGCGCCAGGAGCAGTTCTTC. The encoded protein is CASSYSAQRGRQEQFF.

In DNA form, the CDR3 reads TGTGCCACCAGTGACTCCAGCGGGAGTTTAGGAGAGACCCAGTACTTC. It encodes CATSDSSGSLGETQYF. V and J are TRBV24-1 and TRBJ2-5; 8 nucleotides match TRBD2. Germline V gene sequence: CDR1 KGHDR, CDR2 SFDVKD. The CDR3 is 16 residues long. Losses at the gene ends were 4 bases for V and 4 bases for J; bases not matched to a gene: 10.

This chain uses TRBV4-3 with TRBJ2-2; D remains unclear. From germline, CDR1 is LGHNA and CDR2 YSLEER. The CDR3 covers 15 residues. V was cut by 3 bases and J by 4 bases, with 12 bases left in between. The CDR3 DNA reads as TGCGCCAGCAGCCATGAATTAAAGCTCACCGGGGAGCTGTTTTTT. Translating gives CASSHELKLTGELFF.

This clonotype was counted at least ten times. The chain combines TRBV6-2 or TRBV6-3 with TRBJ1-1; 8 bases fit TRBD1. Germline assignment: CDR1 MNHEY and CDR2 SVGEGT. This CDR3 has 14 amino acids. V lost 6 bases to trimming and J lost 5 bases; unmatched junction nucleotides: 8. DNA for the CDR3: TGTGCCAGCAGCCCCGGACAGGGTAGGACTGAAGCTTTCTTT. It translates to CASSPGQGRTEAFF.

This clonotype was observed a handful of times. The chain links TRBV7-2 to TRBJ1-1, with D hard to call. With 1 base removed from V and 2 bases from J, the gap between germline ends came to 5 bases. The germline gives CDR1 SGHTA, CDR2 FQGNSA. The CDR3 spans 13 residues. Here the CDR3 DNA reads TGTGCCAGCAGCTTAGATTACAACACTGAAGCTTTCTTT. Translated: CASSLDYNTEAFF.

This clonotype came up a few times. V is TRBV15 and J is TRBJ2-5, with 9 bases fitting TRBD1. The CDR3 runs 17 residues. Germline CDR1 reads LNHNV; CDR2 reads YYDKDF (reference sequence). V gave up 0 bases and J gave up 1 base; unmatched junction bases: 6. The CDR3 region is CATSRDLGTGTQETQYF. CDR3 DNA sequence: TGTGCCACCAGCAGAGACCTCGGGACAGGGACCCAAGAGACCCAGTACTTC.

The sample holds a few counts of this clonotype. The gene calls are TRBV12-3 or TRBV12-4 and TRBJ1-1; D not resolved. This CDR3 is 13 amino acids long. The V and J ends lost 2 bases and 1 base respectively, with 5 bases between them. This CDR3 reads CASSLYKNTEAFF. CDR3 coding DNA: TGTGCCAGCAGTTTATACAAGAACACTGAAGCTTTCTTT.

For the CDR3, the DNA is TGTGCCAGCAGGATAGCGGGGGGGGGTGGGGCCAACGTCCTGACTTTC. Translating it yields CASRIAGGGGANVLTF. The genes are TRBV27 and TRBJ2-6; 11 nucleotides match TRBD2. V shed 6 bases and J 3 bases; nucleotides not matched to a gene: 4. The CDR3 has 16 residues. Germline CDR1 and CDR2: MNHEY and SMNVEV (reference sequence).